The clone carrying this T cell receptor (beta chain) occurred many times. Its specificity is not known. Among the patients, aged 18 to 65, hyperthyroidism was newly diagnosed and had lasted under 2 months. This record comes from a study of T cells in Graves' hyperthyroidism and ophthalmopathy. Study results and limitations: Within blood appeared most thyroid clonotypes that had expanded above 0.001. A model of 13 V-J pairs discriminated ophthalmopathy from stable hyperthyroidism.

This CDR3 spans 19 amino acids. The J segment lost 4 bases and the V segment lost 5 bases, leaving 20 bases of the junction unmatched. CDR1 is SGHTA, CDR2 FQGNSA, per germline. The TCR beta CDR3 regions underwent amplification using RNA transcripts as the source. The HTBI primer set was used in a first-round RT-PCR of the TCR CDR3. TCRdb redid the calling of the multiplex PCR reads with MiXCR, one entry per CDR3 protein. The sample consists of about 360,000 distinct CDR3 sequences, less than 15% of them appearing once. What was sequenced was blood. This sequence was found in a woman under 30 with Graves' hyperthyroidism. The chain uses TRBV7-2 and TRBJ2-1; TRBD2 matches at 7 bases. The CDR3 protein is CASSTRLPKAGLPYNEQFF. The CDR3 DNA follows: TGTGCCAGCAGCACCAGGTTACCCAAAGCGGGACTCCCATACAATGAGCAGTTCTTC.